The 30 T cell receptor beta chains below were found in one sample sequenced in a study of beta chain features in type 1 diabetes. Whole-study findings and limits: The study found moderately but significantly shorter TCRB CDR3s in all four CD4+ subsets of Type 1 diabetes patients.

The antigens for these receptors are not known. Expressed TCRB transcripts were sequenced because the entire RNA isolate underwent reverse transcription. Only in-frame clones appear in the TCRdb table, and some are missing; sequencing was by immunoSEQ multiplex PCR. The table lists about 160,000 clones, approximately 8.7% of them singletons, with 0.7% in the top ten. The specimen sequenced was central memory CD4+ T cells from blood. The receptors derive from a woman between 25 and 40 years old with type 1 diabetes.

V and J are TRBV30 and TRBJ2-3; D possibly corresponds to TRBD2 (6 bases). With 0 bases removed from V and 4 bases from J, the gap between germline ends came to 17 bases. The CDR3 is 16 amino acids. CDR1 is GTSNPN and CDR2 is SVGIG in the germline V gene (reference sequence). CDR3 residues: CAWSVGSGHGPDTQYF. The CDR3 DNA sequence: TGTGCCTGGAGTGTAGGTAGCGGCCATGGGCCAGATACGCAGTATTTT.

The chain recombines TRBV27 with TRBJ1-1; possibly TRBD1 for D (5 bases). V was trimmed by 3 bases and J by 6 bases, leaving 11 bases between them. This CDR3 has 13 amino acids. Germline assignment: CDR1 MNHEY and CDR2 SMNVEV (reference sequence). The CDR3 loop reads CASSFGGGAEAFF. CDR3 DNA: TGTGCCAGCAGTTTCGGGGGAGGCGCTGAAGCTTTCTTT.

A few counts support this clone. The chain joins TRBV30 to TRBJ2-1, with D possibly being TRBD1 (5 bases). The germline V gene has CDR1 GTSNPN and CDR2 SVGIG (reference sequence). V lost 4 bases, J lost 4 bases, and 11 bases lay in between. This CDR3 is built from 13 residues. CDR3: CAWTGGAYNEQFF. The CDR3 nucleotides read TGTGCCTGGACGGGTGGGGCATACAATGAGCAGTTCTTC.

The chain links TRBV11-2 to TRBJ2-3, with D possibly TRBD2 on 5 matching bases. This CDR3 is 16 amino acids long. The V end lost 3 bases, the J end lost 4 bases, and 17 bases lay between the germline ends. Per the germline V gene, CDR1 is SGHAT and CDR2 is FQNNGV. The CDR3 loop reads CASSFLVGVSPDTQYF. DNA of the CDR3: TGTGCCAGCAGCTTTCTGGTGGGAGTGTCCCCAGATACGCAGTATTTT.

V and J are TRBV4-1 and TRBJ1-5; D is unclear. Trimming shortened V by 0 bases and J by 4 bases, and 19 bases separated the two germline ends. Germline V gene data show CDR1 as MGHRA and CDR2 as YSYEKL. This CDR3 is built from 18 residues. CDR3 loop: CASSQDGLTERPNQPQHF. The CDR3 nucleotides read TGCGCCAGCAGCCAAGATGGACTCACGGAGCGGCCGAATCAGCCCCAGCATTTT.

There are a few counts of this clone. The chain employs TRBV11-2 and TRBJ2-1, with D possibly matching TRBD2 (6 bases). CDR1 and CDR2 (germline): SGHAT, FQNNGV. V was trimmed by 1 base and J by 10 bases, leaving 17 bases between them. There are 15 residues in the CDR3. The CDR3 is CASSLVRGTPGEQFF. As DNA, the CDR3 is TGTGCCAGCAGCTTAGTTCGCGGGACCCCCGGAGAGCAGTTCTTC.

This clone was observed a handful of times. This chain links TRBV29-1 with TRBJ2-5, with D possibly TRBD1 on 5 matching bases. CDR1 and CDR2 from the germline V gene are SQVTM and ANQGSEA. The CDR3 length is 14 residues. V shed 1 base and J shed 5 bases, with 14 bases lying between them. In DNA form, the CDR3 reads TGCAGCGTTGAAGTAGGGGCCCAACGGGAGACCCAGTACTTC. This sequence encodes CSVEVGAQRETQYF. The whole variable domain, filled in from reference TRBV29-1 and TRBJ2-5, reads SAVISQKPSRDICQRGTSLTIQCQVDSQVTMMFWYRQQPGQSLTLIATANQGSEATYESGFVIDKFPISRPNLTFSTLTVSNMSPEDSSIYLCSVEVGAQRETQYFGPGTRLLVL.

This clone was seen a few times. The chain has TRBV7-9 and TRBJ2-4, with TRBD2 as a possible D gene (5 bases). This CDR3 comprises 14 residues. V lost 1 base, J lost 1 base, and 5 bases lay in between. Germline V gene data show CDR1 as SEHNR and CDR2 as FQNEAQ (reference sequence). CDR3 nucleotide sequence: TGTGCCAGCAGCTTAGGCGGGGCCAAAAACATTCAGTACTTC. Protein: CASSLGGAKNIQYF.

The rearrangement links TRBV7-9 to TRBJ1-5; 11 nucleotides agree with TRBD1. Losses at the gene ends were 5 bases for V and 6 bases for J; bases not matched to a gene: 3. The CDR3 loop spans 14 amino acids. Germline-derived CDR1 and CDR2 are SEHNR and FQNEAQ (reference sequence). CDR3 DNA: TGTGCCAGCAGCAGGACAGGGGGCGGTCAGCCCCAGCATTTT. It encodes CASSRTGGGQPQHF.

This clone was seen a few times. The V gene is TRBV4-3, the J gene TRBJ2-3; D possibly corresponds to TRBD2 (6 bases). Germline CDR1 reads LGHNA; CDR2 reads YSLEER. The CDR3 length is 14 residues. Trimming removed 3 bases at V and 0 bases at J, with 7 bases between. CDR3 residues: CASSQRESTDTQYF. The DNA of the CDR3 is TGCGCCAGCAGCCAGCGGGAAAGCACAGATACGCAGTATTTT.

This clone has only a few counts. V is TRBV11-2 and J is TRBJ2-1; 7 bases match TRBD1. The germline CDR1 and CDR2 sequences are SGHAT and FQNNGV. CDR3 size: 13 residues. The V and J ends lost 7 bases and 3 bases, in that order; junction bases with no gene match: 3. The CDR3 here is CASTTGVYNEQFF. The DNA for the CDR3 is TGTGCCAGCACCACAGGGGTCTACAATGAGCAGTTCTTC.

V and J are TRBV7-8 and TRBJ2-4; a weak D match, TRBD1 (6 bases). Trimming removed 4 bases at V and 3 bases at J, with 19 bases between. Germline V CDR1 and CDR2: SGHVS, FQNEAQ. The CDR3 is 17 amino acids. CDR3 in amino acids: CASSSSSRQAGKNIQYF. CDR3 nucleotides: TGTGCCAGCAGCTCGAGCTCAAGACAGGCGGGCAAAAACATTCAGTACTTC.

In this sample, this clone turned up once. The chain recombines TRBV7-9 with TRBJ1-2, with TRBD1 as a possible D gene (5 bases). CDR3 size: 13 residues. The germline gives CDR1 SEHNR, CDR2 FQNEAQ (reference sequence). Trimming removed 5 bases from V and 8 bases from J, with 15 bases in between. The CDR3 here is CASSPGRGTGYTF. The CDR3 DNA is TGTGCCAGCAGCCCCGGGAGGGGTACGGGCTACACCTTC.

This clone was seen more than once but under ten times. V gene TRBV7-3 combines with J gene TRBJ2-7, with D perhaps matching TRBD2 (6 bases). Per the germline V gene, CDR1 is SGHTA and CDR2 is FQGTGA. CDR3 size: 14 residues. Trimming cost V 1 base and J 3 bases, with 10 bases left between them. Here the CDR3 reads CASSLMGDFYEQYF. The CDR3 DNA follows: TGTGCCAGCAGCTTAATGGGGGACTTCTACGAGCAGTACTTC.

The chain is built from TRBV10-3 and TRBJ1-1, with TRBD1 matching 8 bases. V shed 3 bases and J 3 bases; nucleotides not matched to a gene: 6. CDR1 ENHRY and CDR2 SYGVKD come from the germline V gene. The CDR3 spans 15 residues. The CDR3 region has the DNA TGTGCCATCAGTGATCTAGACAGGGGTGACACTGAAGCTTTCTTT. Protein: CAISDLDRGDTEAFF.

This clone was observed a few times. The V and J genes are TRBV5-1 and TRBJ1-4; tentatively, D is TRBD1 (5 bases). CDR3 length: 13 amino acids. Between the trimmed V and J ends, which lost 4 bases and 5 bases, there was a span of 9 bases. Germline loops: CDR1 SGHRS, CDR2 YFSETQ. In DNA form, the CDR3 reads TGCGCCAGCAGCAAGGACACAAATGAAAAACTGTTTTTT. Its protein product is CASSKDTNEKLFF.

This clone showed up just a few times. The V call is TRBV4-1, the J call TRBJ2-3; 11 bases align to TRBD2. With V trimmed by 2 bases and J by 3 bases, 7 bases remained unmatched. This CDR3 is 17 amino acids long. Germline V gene data show CDR1 as MGHRA and CDR2 as YSYEKL. CDR3 sequence (DNA): TGCGCCAGCAGCCAACCCACTAGCGGGAGAAGGACAGATACGCAGTATTTT. This codes for CASSQPTSGRRTDTQYF.

This chain connects TRBV18 to TRBJ1-4; TRBD1 aligns across 8 bases. The CDR3 covers 14 residues. Trimming at V came to 4 bases and at J to 8 bases, leaving 6 bases not matched to a gene. CDR1 KGHSH and CDR2 LQKENI come from the germline V gene. The CDR3 protein is CASSLGQEGEKLFF. The DNA for the CDR3 is TGTGCCAGCTCACTGGGACAGGAAGGGGAAAAACTGTTTTTT.

This clone was counted a few times. J is TRBJ1-3 and V is TRBV18, with D perhaps matching TRBD1 (6 bases). Trimming took 4 bases from V and 0 from J, leaving 10 bases between them. This CDR3 spans 15 amino acids. From germline, CDR1 is KGHSH and CDR2 LQKENI. In nucleotides, the CDR3 is TGTGCCAGCTCACAAGCACAGGGCTCTGGAAACACCATATATTTT. This translates into CASSQAQGSGNTIYF.

This clone has a handful of counts. CDR3 in amino acids: CASSSPTTGSTEAFF. In DNA, the CDR3 is TGTGCCAGCAGTTCACCGACGACAGGTTCCACTGAAGCTTTCTTT. This chain joins TRBV28 and TRBJ1-1; perhaps TRBD1 as D (6 bases). Germline values: CDR1 MDHEN, CDR2 SYDVKM. The CDR3 contains 15 residues. V was trimmed by 4 bases and J by 4 bases, leaving 16 bases between them.

The table lists this clone with a few counts. This chain links TRBV29-1 with TRBJ2-1; possible D gene TRBD2, 5 bases. Between the trimmed V and J ends, which lost 6 bases and 0 bases, there was a span of 21 bases. Germline CDR1 SQVTM, CDR2 ANQGSEA. The CDR3 contains 17 residues. CDR3 amino acids: CSVAFHGSANSYNEQFF. The DNA for the CDR3 is TGCAGCGTGGCTTTCCACGGTAGCGCGAACTCCTACAATGAGCAGTTCTTC.

This chain uses TRBV11-2 with TRBJ2-2, with D perhaps TRBD2 (5 bases). The germline V gene has CDR1 SGHAT and CDR2 FQNNGV. V was cut by 3 bases and J by 0 bases, with 8 bases left in between. The CDR3 contains 15 residues. The DNA for the CDR3 is TGTGCCAGCAGCTTTGGCGGGTCGAACACCGGGGAGCTGTTTTTT. This encodes CASSFGGSNTGELFF. Supplemented by reference TRBV11-2 and TRBJ2-2, the full variable domain reads EAGVAQSPRYKIIEKRQSVAFWCNPISGHATLYWYQQILGQGPKLLIQFQNNGVVDDSQLPKDRFSAERLKGVDSTLKIQPAKLEDSAVYLCASSFGGSNTGELFFGEGSRLTVL.

The chain joins TRBV5-1 to TRBJ1-1, with TRBD1 as a possible D gene (6 bases). The V and J ends lost 1 base and 1 base respectively, with 11 bases between them. The CDR3 covers 15 residues. CDR1 SGHRS and CDR2 YFSETQ come from the germline V gene. CDR3 loop: CASSLRAGENTEAFF. The DNA of the CDR3 is TGCGCCAGCAGCTTGAGGGCAGGGGAGAACACTGAAGCTTTCTTT.

This clone has a handful of counts. The V and J genes are TRBV5-1 and TRBJ2-4, with 8 bases fitting TRBD2. V lost 4 bases and J lost 3; bases outside the gene matches: 3. Germline-derived CDR1 and CDR2 are SGHRS and YFSETQ. This CDR3 has 14 amino acids. CDR3 nucleotide sequence: TGCGCCAGCAGCCCCGGGACTAGCAAAAACATTCAGTACTTC. Its protein is CASSPGTSKNIQYF.

V gene TRBV6-4 combines with J gene TRBJ2-1; 10 positions agree with TRBD2. The junction had 5 bases not matched to a gene; V was cut back by 2 bases and J by 7 bases. The V gene's germline CDR1 is MRHNA and CDR2 SNTAGT. CDR3 length: 15 amino acids. The CDR3 sequence: CASSDRLAGRNEQFF. Here the CDR3 DNA reads TGTGCCAGCAGTGACCGACTAGCGGGCCGGAATGAGCAGTTCTTC.

This clone was seen a handful of times. Other DNA sequences in this specimen translate into the identical CDR3. The CDR3 sequence is CAWSLGQAYEQYF. The CDR3 DNA sequence: TGTGCCTGGAGTCTGGGACAGGCCTACGAGCAGTACTTC. V gene TRBV30 combines with J gene TRBJ2-7; TRBD1 agrees at 8 bases. The CDR3 has 13 residues. J gave up 2 bases and V 2 bases, and 2 bases lay outside the gene matches. Germline-derived CDR1 and CDR2 are GTSNPN and SVGIG (reference sequence).

This clone was seen only a few times. V is TRBV25-1 and J is TRBJ1-5, with D possibly being TRBD1 (5 bases). The CDR3 consists of 17 residues. Germline CDR1 MGHDK, CDR2 SYGVNS. Trimming cost V 5 bases and J 3 bases, with 20 bases left between them. DNA for the CDR3: TGTGCCAGCAGTCCCCGTGGGGCCCTAGGGGTCAATCAGCCCCAGCATTTT. Translated, it gives CASSPRGALGVNQPQHF.

V usage is TRBV2 and J usage is TRBJ1-2, with D possibly TRBD1 on 6 matching bases. The CDR3 consists of 14 residues. Germline V CDR1 and CDR2: SNHLY, FYNNEI. Trimming left V 6 bases short and J 4 bases short, with 15 bases between. CDR3 protein: CASRNPLGGYGYTF. The CDR3 DNA is TGTGCCAGCAGGAATCCCTTAGGGGGCTATGGCTACACCTTC. The full variable domain, its missing parts supplied by reference TRBV2 and TRBJ1-2, is EPEVTQTPSHQVTQMGQEVILRCVPISNHLYFYWYRQILGQKVEFLVSFYNNEISEKSEIFDDQFSVERPDGSNFTLKIRSTKLEDSAMYFCASRNPLGGYGYTFGSGTRLTVV.

Here the CDR3 reads CASGLQADGGELFF. The CDR3 nucleotides read TGTGCCAGCGGTCTCCAAGCGGACGGCGGGGAGCTGTTTTTT. V usage is TRBV11-2 and J usage is TRBJ2-2; D is possibly TRBD2 (5 bases). Germline CDR1 reads SGHAT; CDR2 reads FQNNGV. V dropped 8 bases and J dropped 7 bases, with 17 bases sitting between them. The CDR3 spans 14 residues. Full variable domain (remainder filled in from reference TRBV11-2 and TRBJ2-2): EAGVAQSPRYKIIEKRQSVAFWCNPISGHATLYWYQQILGQGPKLLIQFQNNGVVDDSQLPKDRFSAERLKGVDSTLKIQPAKLEDSAVYLCASGLQADGGELFFGEGSRLTVL.

The genes are TRBV7-2 and TRBJ2-3; 7 bases map to TRBD1. J was trimmed by 1 base and V by 1 base; bases with no gene match: 2. CDR3 length: 15 amino acids. Per the germline V gene, CDR1 is SGHTA and CDR2 is FQGNSA. The chain's CDR3 is CASSLDTGGTDTQYF. CDR3 nucleotides: TGTGCCAGCAGCTTAGATACAGGGGGCACAGATACGCAGTATTTT.